The clone carrying this T cell receptor (beta chain) was detected a few times. Its matching antigen is unknown. Template material for amplifying TCR beta CDR3 regions consisted of RNA transcripts. TCR CDR3 regions were first amplified by RT-PCR with HTBI primers. TCRdb itself ran the multiplex PCR reads through MiXCR, one entry per CDR3 protein. The sample has some 770,000 distinct CDR3 sequences, roughly 15% seen once; the top ten hold roughly 8%. Patients aged 18 to 65 had newly diagnosed hyperthyroidism that had lasted under 2 months. Using around 10 ml of fresh peripheral blood, PBMCs were prepared. Germline lookup yields CDR1 SGHAT and CDR2 FQDESV (reference sequence). V was cut by 5 bases and J by 0 bases, with 12 bases left in between. CDR3 length: 15 residues. The sample belongs to a study of T cells in Graves' hyperthyroidism and ophthalmopathy. On the study more broadly: Staff took peripheral blood when the initial diagnosis was made, before any treatment began.

Whole-study results and caveats: Most clonotypes expanded in the thyroid (above 0.001) were also present in blood.

Input material: blood. The sequence derives from a man younger than 35 with Graves' hyperthyroidism. V usage is TRBV11-1 and J usage is TRBJ2-3; D tentatively fits TRBD1 or TRBD2 (5 bases each). The CDR3 nucleotides are TGTGCCAGCAGCCGAGAGGGACCTAGCACAGATACGCAGTATTTT. Translated: CASSREGPSTDTQYF.